Included here is one TCR beta chain sequence, with context. This sample was taken from a study of blood T cell repertoires in COVID-19. Study-level background: PBMCs, B-cell-depleted T cells, or T cells provided the cDNA or gDNA that made up the material.

Original analysis: Reference gene primers were amplified, and this amplification served to estimate nucleated cell counts. The table came from immunoSEQ multiplex PCR; TCRdb's copy has only in-frame clones and leaves some out. That table furnishes V, J and clone size, whereas the DNA furnished D and trimming. The sample holds 310,000 or so clones, approximately 91% seen once. The V gene's germline CDR1 is LGHDT and CDR2 YNNKEL (reference sequence). Germline trimming cut 4 bases from V and 5 bases from J; bases unmatched to any gene: 10. There are 15 residues in the CDR3. Sequencing used peripheral blood. The V and J genes are TRBV3-1 (or the pseudogene TRBV3-2) and TRBJ1-2; the match to TRBD1 covers 7 bases. The receptor was isolated from a woman aged 25 to 39 with COVID-19, enrolled during active disease. The CDR3 reads CASSPALGTAYGYTF. CDR3 nucleotides: TGTGCCAGCAGCCCAGCTTTGGGGACAGCTTATGGCTACACCTTC.